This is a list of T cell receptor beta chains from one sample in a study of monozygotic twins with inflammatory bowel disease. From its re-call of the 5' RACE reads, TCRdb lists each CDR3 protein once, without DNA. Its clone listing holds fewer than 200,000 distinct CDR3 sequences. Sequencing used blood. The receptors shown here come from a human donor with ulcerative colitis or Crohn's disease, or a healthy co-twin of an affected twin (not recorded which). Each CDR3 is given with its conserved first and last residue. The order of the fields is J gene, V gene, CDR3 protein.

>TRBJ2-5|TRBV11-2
CASSWLGAAETQYF
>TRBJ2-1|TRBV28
CASKLGGLQVEQFF
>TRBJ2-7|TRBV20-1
CSAPGRAGSVYEQYF
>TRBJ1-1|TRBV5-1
CASSSSQNLNTEAFF
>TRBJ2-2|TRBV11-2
CASSIDRADTGELFF
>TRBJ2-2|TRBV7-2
CASSATSLSKNTGELFF
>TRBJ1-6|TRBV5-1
CASSGDREAGSPLHF
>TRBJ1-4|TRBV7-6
CASSLAAGGDATNEKLFF
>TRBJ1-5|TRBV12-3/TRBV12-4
CASSRQGISNQPQHF
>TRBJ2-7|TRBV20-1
CSATGARSSYEQYF
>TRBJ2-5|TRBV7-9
CASSWAGGPQETQYF
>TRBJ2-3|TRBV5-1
CASSPSGGSADTQYF
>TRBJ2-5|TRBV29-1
CSVDGTSRDTQYF
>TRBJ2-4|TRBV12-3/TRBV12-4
CASSLLARNIQYF
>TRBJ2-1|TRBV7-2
CASSPSRLENEQFF
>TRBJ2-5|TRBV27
CASSLGTDREETQYF
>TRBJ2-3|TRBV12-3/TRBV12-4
CASTLRLAGNSDTQYF
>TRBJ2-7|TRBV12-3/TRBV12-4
CASRRPGTTYEQYF
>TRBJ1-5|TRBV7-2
CASSLEFGPSQPQHF
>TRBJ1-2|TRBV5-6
CASETGYNDYGYTF
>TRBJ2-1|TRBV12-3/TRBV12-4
CASNRDIYNEQFF
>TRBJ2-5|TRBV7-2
CASSWGGEETQYF
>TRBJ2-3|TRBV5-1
CASSRGTSGYTDTQYF